The rows below give T cell receptor beta chains drawn from one sample of a study of T cells in localized non-small cell lung cancer. Assay: immunoSEQ multiplex PCR; the TCRdb copy retains only in-frame clones and omits some. Found here are approximately 30,000 clones, 85% to 95% of them singletons; the top ten hold 10% to 15%. The input for sequencing was peripheral blood mononuclear cells, taken before any cancer treatment. Receptors were obtained from a female donor older than 55 with stage II lung adenocarcinoma. Each CDR3 is given with its conserved first and last residue. D genes are given only for firm matches. Only part of the rows carry a size: once, few, many, or a class if the clone is expanded.

>-|TRBV7-2|-|TRBJ1-6
TGTGCCAGCAGCTCCTCGGGACACCTCCTCCACTTT
CASSSSGHLLHF
>-|TRBV16|-|TRBJ1-4
TGTGCCAGCAGCCCCGACCGGGGGGTTGAAAAACTGTTTTTT
CASSPDRGVEKLFF
>-|TRBV14|-|TRBJ2-5
TGTGCCAGCAGCCAAGTCCGGGCCCGGGAGACCCAGTACTTC
CASSQVRARETQYF
>-|TRBV6-4|-|TRBJ2-1
TGTGCCAGCAGTTCCCAGGGGGGGTACAATGAGCAGTTCTTC
CASSSQGGYNEQFF
>-|TRBV5-4|TRBD2|TRBJ2-3
TGTGCCAGCAGGGCCGGGACTAGCGATCCAGATACGCAGTATTTT
CASRAGTSDPDTQYF
>-|TRBV19|TRBD1|TRBJ2-7
TGTGCCAGTAGTCCCGGGACAGTTCTTTACGAGCAGTACTTC
CASSPGTVLYEQYF
>-|TRBV7-2|TRBD1|TRBJ1-1
TGTGCCAGCAGCGTAATGAACAGGGGGATCACTGAAGCTTTCTTT
CASSVMNRGITEAFF
>-|TRBV2|TRBD2|TRBJ2-1
TGTGCCAGCAAGCAGAGGACTAGCGGGGGGGTTTACAATGAGCAGTTCTTC
CASKQRTSGGVYNEQFF
>-|TRBV7-8|-|TRBJ2-3
TGTGCCAGCAGCTTAGGAAGCGCAACTAGCACAGATACGCAGTATTTT
CASSLGSATSTDTQYF
>-|TRBV7-9|-|TRBJ2-2
TGTGCCAGCAGCCCGAGGGTCCAGACGGCCCGGAACACCGGGGAGCTGTTTTTT
CASSPRVQTARNTGELFF
>-|TRBV7-2|TRBD1|TRBJ1-5
TGTGCCAGCAGCTTAGGAACGACAGGGAGAAATCAGCCCCAGCATTTT
CASSLGTTGRNQPQHF
>-|TRBV6-5|TRBD1|TRBJ2-1
TGTGCCAGCACCAACGACAGGGGGAACAATGAGCAGTTCTTC
CASTNDRGNNEQFF
>-|TRBV5-4|-|TRBJ1-4
TGTGCCAGCAGCTTGGAGGGAACAGACGAAAAACTGTTTTTT
CASSLEGTDEKLFF
>-|TRBV27|TRBD1|TRBJ1-5
TGTGCCAGCGGACAGGGGGCGCGTAATCAGCCCCAGCATTTT
CASGQGARNQPQHF
>-|TRBV6-1|-|TRBJ2-7
TGTGCCAGCAGTGGGGACACCTGGGGCGAGCAGTACTTC
CASSGDTWGEQYF
>-|TRBV13|-|TRBJ2-7
TGTGCCAGCAGCCCCGGAAGGGAGGAGCAGTACTTC
CASSPGREEQYF
>-|TRBV29-1|-|TRBJ2-7
TGCAGCGTTGAAGACCTGACAGGTACCTCCTACGAGCAGTACTTC
CSVEDLTGTSYEQYF
>-|TRBV6-1|-|TRBJ2-1
TGTGCCAGCAGTGAGTCGCCAGGGCAGTACAGGTACAATGAGCAGTTCTTC
CASSESPGQYRYNEQFF
>-|TRBV28|TRBD1|TRBJ1-2
TGTGCCAGCAGTTCGATACCAGGGGGCGTCTATGGCTACACCTTC
CASSSIPGGVYGYTF
>-|TRBV28|-|TRBJ1-3
TGTGCCAGCAGTTTGGCAGGCGGGAACACCATATATTTT
CASSLAGGNTIYF
>-|TRBV27|-|TRBJ2-2
TGTGCCAGCAGTCAGGTGAACACCGGGGAGCTGTTTTTT
CASSQVNTGELFF
>-|TRBV28|-|TRBJ2-4
TGTGCCAGCACTGAGGAGGGGGCCAAAAACATTCAGTACTTC
CASTEEGAKNIQYF
>-|TRBV2|-|TRBJ1-2
TGTGCCAGCAACCTACAGCTCAACTATGGCTACACCTTC
CASNLQLNYGYTF
>-|TRBV29-1|TRBD1|TRBJ2-1
TGCAGCGTGACATGGACAGGGCGCTCCTACAATGAGCAGTTCTTC
CSVTWTGRSYNEQFF
>-|TRBV9|-|TRBJ1-6
TGTGCCAGCAGGGGGGAAATGGGGAATTCACCCCTCCACTTT
CASRGEMGNSPLHF
>-|TRBV19|-|TRBJ1-1
TGTGCCAGTAGTATTATGGGTTTGTCGGGGGTGAACACTGAAGCTTTCTTT
CASSIMGLSGVNTEAFF
>-|TRBV19|-|TRBJ1-1
TGTGCCAGTAGTGCGGGTACAGGGTGGGACACTGAAGCTTTCTTT
CASSAGTGWDTEAFF
>once|TRBV5-5|-|TRBJ1-1
TGTGCCAGCAGCTCGTTAGTGAACACTGAAGCTTTCTTT
CASSSLVNTEAFF
>-|TRBV29-1|TRBD2|TRBJ2-1
TGCAGCGTCAGTAGCGGGAACGTTGGGTCCTACAATGAGCAGTTCTTC
CSVSSGNVGSYNEQFF
>-|TRBV6-1|-|TRBJ2-2
TGTGCCAGCAGTTCAAGGAGGGCTGGGTTCGGGGAGCTGTTTTTT
CASSSRRAGFGELFF
>once|TRBV19|-|TRBJ2-7
TGTGCCAGTAGTATAGGTCGAGGCAGCGCAATCTACGAGCAGTACTTC
CASSIGRGSAIYEQYF
>once|TRBV30|-|TRBJ1-2
TGTGCCTGGAGTACCGGGACGGGACGTTCGGGCTACACCTTC
CAWSTGTGRSGYTF
>-|TRBV5-1|-|TRBJ2-7
TGCGCCAGCATGATACAGGGAATCGGTATCGACGAGCAGTACTTC
CASMIQGIGIDEQYF
>-|TRBV30|TRBD1|TRBJ2-1
TGTGCCTGGACCCAGGACAGGCACAATGAGCAGTTCTTC
CAWTQDRHNEQFF
>-|TRBV6-4|TRBD2|TRBJ2-1
TGTGCCAGCACGCGGACAGCGGGGGGGGGAAATGAGCAGTTCTTC
CASTRTAGGGNEQFF
>-|TRBV27|-|TRBJ2-2
TGTGCCAGCAGTTTAGGACCCGGGGAGCTGTTTTTT
CASSLGPGELFF
>-|TRBV5-1|-|TRBJ1-5
TGCGCCAGCAGCTTGGGAACTCTCCCGGGACCAATTTATCCCCAGCATTTT
CASSLGTLPGPIYPQHF
>few|TRBV9|-|TRBJ2-2
TGTGCCAGCGGAGGGGGGACCAACACCGGGGAGCTGTTTTTT
CASGGGTNTGELFF
>-|TRBV19|-|TRBJ1-5
TGTGCCAGTAGTACTGATAAGCCCCAGCATTTT
CASSTDKPQHF
>-|TRBV28|-|TRBJ1-4
TGTGCCAGCAGTTTATGGGCGGGGGTGCTAAATGAAAAACTGTTTTTT
CASSLWAGVLNEKLFF
>-|TRBV29-1|-|TRBJ1-2
TGCAGCGTTTCCCAACAAGGCCGCGGGGGGAGATATGGCTACACCTTC
CSVSQQGRGGRYGYTF
>-|TRBV19|-|TRBJ2-6
TGTGCCAGTAATTTCGTGCGGTCTGGGGCCAACGTCCTGACTTTC
CASNFVRSGANVLTF
>-|TRBV30|-|TRBJ1-1
TGTGCCTGGAGTGTACAAGGAAACACTGAAGCTTTCTTT
CAWSVQGNTEAFF
>-|TRBV28|-|TRBJ1-1
TGTGCCAGCAGTTTATCCGCGGGCGGGGGCCCCGGGGGTGAAGCTTTCTTT
CASSLSAGGGPGGEAFF
>-|TRBV27|-|TRBJ1-1
TGTGCCAGCAGTCTTCGAAGGGGGGGCACTGAAGCTTTCTTT
CASSLRRGGTEAFF
>-|TRBV27|TRBD1|TRBJ2-5
TGTGCCAGCAGTCTCCGGGACAGGGGTCTAGAGACCCAGTACTTC
CASSLRDRGLETQYF
>-|TRBV5-1|TRBD2|TRBJ2-3
TGCGCCAGCAGCCCCGGGAGCGGGGGGGCGACAGATACGCAGTATTTT
CASSPGSGGATDTQYF
>-|TRBV30|TRBD2|TRBJ2-3
TGTGCCTGGAGTATCAGCGGGGGGGCCGGGGCGCAGTATTTT
CAWSISGGAGAQYF
>-|TRBV6-1|-|TRBJ1-1
TGTGCCAGCAGTGAACACAGGGCGAACACTGAAGCTTTCTTT
CASSEHRANTEAFF
>-|TRBV6-5|TRBD1|TRBJ2-4
TGTGCCAGCAGTTACTCGAGGGGACAGGGGGCCATTCAGTACTTC
CASSYSRGQGAIQYF
>-|TRBV19|-|TRBJ1-1
TGTGCCAGTACCGTTTACACTGAAGCTTTCTTT
CASTVYTEAFF
>once|TRBV11-2|TRBD1|TRBJ1-1
TGTGCCAGCAGCTTAGGGACAGGGGGAAGTTTCTTT
CASSLGTGGSFF
>-|TRBV7-9|TRBD1|TRBJ2-7
TGTGCCAGCACCCCAACCCGGGACAGGGGATACGAGCAGTACTTC
CASTPTRDRGYEQYF